This T cell receptor (beta chain) was retrieved from a study of shared clonotypes between healthy human individuals. Study overall: Per donor, CD8 memory used one plate, CD8 naive used two, CD4 memory used three and CD4 naive used three.

Deep was the level at which the assay was run. Sequencing was performed with immunoSEQ multiplex PCR; in TCRdb, only in-frame clones are kept and a portion is missing. The sample records 2 million to 2.5 million clones, 85% to 95% being singletons. Study observations and caveats: Clonotype sharing across several donors was observed for 4% to 6.5% of naive CD4 clonotypes.

On this clone: Its antigen is unidentified. The identical CDR3 is also encoded by other nucleotide sequences in the sample.

The CDR3 covers 15 residues. Germline-derived CDR1 and CDR2 are SGHRS and YFSETQ. The junction had 8 bases not matched to a gene; V was cut back by 4 bases and J by 7 bases. This sequence was found in a man younger than 35 in good health. Some clones in this sample may be carry-over from other donors' samples. Sequencing input: naive CD4+ T cells from PBMCs. Subset given: CD45RA+ positively selected. This sequence joins TRBV5-1 and TRBJ2-1; 10 bases are shared with TRBD2. The CDR3 here is CASSLALAGVNEQFF. The CDR3 region has the DNA TGCGCCAGCAGCCTTGCGCTAGCGGGAGTTAATGAGCAGTTCTTC.